These T cell receptor beta chains were read from a single sample in a study of blood T cell repertoires in COVID-19. Profiling relied on immunoSEQ multiplex PCR, and the TCRdb table lists in-frame clones only, not all of them. This table has tens of thousands of clones, over 90% appearing once. The sample was peripheral blood. The receptor set was obtained from a woman of 80 years or more with acute or convalescent COVID-19. The conserved cysteine and the conserved F or W are not part of the CDR3 here. D genes are given only for firm matches.

TRBV14,TRBJ2-7,NA,ASSLSWGQSYEQY
TRBV6-1,TRBJ1-2,TRBD1,ASSEAGTGRVNYGYT
TRBV5-4,TRBJ1-2,NA,ASSLPQGTLNYGYT
TRBV10-3,TRBJ1-2,NA,AISGEGAYGYT
TRBV7-9,TRBJ1-2,NA,ASSLAPPGTGYT
TRBV2,TRBJ2-1,TRBD1,ASNTGVTDNEQF
TRBV4-3,TRBJ1-1,TRBD1,ASSQLLTGFTNTEAF
TRBV3-1/TRBV3-2,TRBJ1-1,TRBD1,ASSQSTGNMNTEAF
TRBV12-3/TRBV12-4,TRBJ1-5,NA,ATNPGGNQPQH
TRBV11-3,TRBJ1-1,NA,ASSSGGAGNTEAF
TRBV21-1,TRBJ1-1,NA,ASNPEDKNTEAF
TRBV24-1,TRBJ1-2,NA,ATSDFSGDGYT
TRBV7-2,TRBJ2-2,NA,ASRLGGPVTGELF
TRBV3-1/TRBV3-2,TRBJ2-1,NA,ASSQDLILNNEQF
TRBV29-1,TRBJ2-2,TRBD1,SVRLWTGGKGTGELF
TRBV7-3,TRBJ1-1,TRBD1,ASSTGQGAGEAF
TRBV11-1,TRBJ2-1,TRBD1,ASTVRGRTGGNEQF
TRBV6-5,TRBJ1-2,TRBD1,ASRKQGSLYYGYT
TRBV19,TRBJ2-4,NA,ASSIEAPRGKAILAKNIQY
TRBV6-1,TRBJ2-5,TRBD1,ASSARGLGQGRSETQY
TRBV28,TRBJ1-4,NA,ASSLHIWGGGEKLF
TRBV6-5,TRBJ1-2,NA,ASSYSPRGNYGYT
TRBV7-8,TRBJ2-1,NA,ASSLEHSDNEQF
TRBV3-1/TRBV3-2,TRBJ2-7,TRBD2,ASSQTTLAGVNAYEQY
TRBV10-3,TRBJ2-7,TRBD2,AISDTSGRPEIYEQY
TRBV2,TRBJ2-3,TRBD2,ASSAYGLAGGNTQY
TRBV6-6,TRBJ1-5,NA,ASSPSRGDQPQH
TRBV27,TRBJ2-7,TRBD2,ASSLSRNRAGTYEQY
TRBV10-3,TRBJ2-1,TRBD2,AISDSTSGSLWDEQF
TRBV18,TRBJ1-1,TRBD1,ASFRQGGSTTEAF
TRBV12-3/TRBV12-4,TRBJ1-5,NA,ASSPGGNQPQH
TRBV11-1,TRBJ2-1,TRBD1,ASSLGDSGGLGQF
TRBV5-1,TRBJ2-1,NA,ASSPGWSLGAYNEQF
TRBV5-1,TRBJ1-3,NA,ASSLGLGAISGNTIY
TRBV29-1,TRBJ2-5,TRBD1,SVGTGDGKETQY
TRBV23-1,TRBJ1-5,NA,ASSQSEYQKQPQH
TRBV4-3,TRBJ1-5,NA,ASSQDSSNQPQH
TRBV5-1,TRBJ1-5,TRBD1,ASSLEGQRNQPQH
TRBV4-2,TRBJ2-3,TRBD2,ASSKSGSGPQDTQY
TRBV19,TRBJ2-7,TRBD1,ASSPGQGVLYEQY
TRBV7-6,TRBJ2-1,TRBD2,ASSLGRGAGTTNNEQF
TRBV7-2,TRBJ2-3,NA,ASSFRGDRSTDTQY
TRBV24-1,TRBJ2-7,TRBD2,ATSDSGAAGGTPYEQY
TRBV7-2,TRBJ2-7,NA,ASSAYQGSYEQY
TRBV7-2,TRBJ2-3,NA,ASRTPGISTDTQY
TRBV6-5,TRBJ1-1,TRBD1,ASSLQQGATEAF
TRBV18,TRBJ2-5,NA,ASSPPANPKETQY
TRBV2,TRBJ2-2,NA,ASSREKTAGELF